This TCR beta chain came from a study of T cell responses to AZD1222 COVID-19 vaccine. Generated by immunoSEQ multiplex PCR, the TCRdb table keeps only in-frame clones and is missing some. The profile shows around 97,000 clones, 80% to 90% of them singletons. Findings and caveats of the study: The donor group comprised mostly white British people and more females; the analysis possibly underestimated clonal diversity.

The CDR3 is 19 residues long. This clone was recorded once. What it binds is not known. This clonotype originated in an adult in good health. The chain is built from TRBV21-1 and TRBJ2-7; the table gives TRBD2 as D, unverified against the DNA. TRBV21-1 is assigned pseudogene status. The specimen comprised peripheral blood, sampled on day 0 of AZD1222 vaccination. DNA of the CDR3: TGTGCCAGCAGCAAAGTCATGGGACTAGCGGGTTTGAGCTCCTACGAGCAGTACTTC. Its translation: CASSKVMGLAGLSSYEQYF.